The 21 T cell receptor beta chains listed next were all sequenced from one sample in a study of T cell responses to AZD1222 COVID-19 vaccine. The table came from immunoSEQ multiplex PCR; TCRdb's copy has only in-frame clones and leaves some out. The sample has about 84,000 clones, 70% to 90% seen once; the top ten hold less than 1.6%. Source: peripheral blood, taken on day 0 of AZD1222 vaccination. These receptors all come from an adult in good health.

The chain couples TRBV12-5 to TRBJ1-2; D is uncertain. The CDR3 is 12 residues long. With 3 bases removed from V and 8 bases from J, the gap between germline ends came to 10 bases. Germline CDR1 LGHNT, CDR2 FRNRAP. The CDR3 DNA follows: TGTGCTAGTGGTTTCGGCGGGAACGGCTACACCTTC. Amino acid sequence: CASGFGGNGYTF.

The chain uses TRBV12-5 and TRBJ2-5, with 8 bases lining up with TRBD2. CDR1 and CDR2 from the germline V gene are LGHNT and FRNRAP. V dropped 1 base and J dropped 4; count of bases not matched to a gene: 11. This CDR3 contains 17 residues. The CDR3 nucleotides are TGTGCTAGTGGTTTGGCCCGGCTAGCGGGTCCTCGAGAGACCCAGTACTTC. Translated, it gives CASGLARLAGPRETQYF.

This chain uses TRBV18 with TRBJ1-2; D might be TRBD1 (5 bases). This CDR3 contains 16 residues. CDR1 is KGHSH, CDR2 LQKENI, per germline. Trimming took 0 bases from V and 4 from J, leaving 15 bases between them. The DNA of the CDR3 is TGTGCCAGCTCACCACCCCAGGGCAGACCTGCCTATGGCTACACCTTC. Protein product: CASSPPQGRPAYGYTF.

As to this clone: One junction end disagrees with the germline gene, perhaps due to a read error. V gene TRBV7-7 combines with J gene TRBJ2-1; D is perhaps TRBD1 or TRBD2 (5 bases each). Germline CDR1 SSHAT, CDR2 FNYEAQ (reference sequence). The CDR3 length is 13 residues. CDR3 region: CASSFLTGDQQFF. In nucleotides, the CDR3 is TGTGCTAGCAGCTTTTTGACCGGGGACCAGCAGTTCTTC.

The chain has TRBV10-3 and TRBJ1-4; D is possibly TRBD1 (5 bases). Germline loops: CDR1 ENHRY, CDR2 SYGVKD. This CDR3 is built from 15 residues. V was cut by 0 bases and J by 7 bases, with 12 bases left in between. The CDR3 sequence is CAISESGQGVEKLFF. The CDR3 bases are TGTGCCATCAGTGAGTCGGGGCAGGGAGTTGAAAAACTGTTTTTT.

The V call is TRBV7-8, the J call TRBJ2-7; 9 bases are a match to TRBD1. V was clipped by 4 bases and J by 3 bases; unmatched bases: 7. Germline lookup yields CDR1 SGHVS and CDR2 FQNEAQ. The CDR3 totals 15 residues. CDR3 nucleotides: TGTGCCAGCAGCTCCCGGGACAGGGTGGTCTACGAGCAGTACTTC. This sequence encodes CASSSRDRVVYEQYF.

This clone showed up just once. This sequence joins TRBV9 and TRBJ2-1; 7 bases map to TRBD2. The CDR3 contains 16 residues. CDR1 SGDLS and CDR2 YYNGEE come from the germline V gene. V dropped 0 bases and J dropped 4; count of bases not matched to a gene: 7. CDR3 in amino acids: CASSVAIGGGYNEQFF. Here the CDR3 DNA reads TGTGCCAGCAGCGTAGCAATCGGCGGGGGATACAATGAGCAGTTCTTC.

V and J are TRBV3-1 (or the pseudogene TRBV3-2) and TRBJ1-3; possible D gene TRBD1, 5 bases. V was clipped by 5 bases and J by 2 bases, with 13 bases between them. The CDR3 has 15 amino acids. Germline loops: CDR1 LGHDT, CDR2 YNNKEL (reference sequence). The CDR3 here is CASSELVGPGNTIYF. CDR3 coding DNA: TGTGCCAGCAGCGAACTAGTGGGGCCTGGAAACACCATATATTTT.

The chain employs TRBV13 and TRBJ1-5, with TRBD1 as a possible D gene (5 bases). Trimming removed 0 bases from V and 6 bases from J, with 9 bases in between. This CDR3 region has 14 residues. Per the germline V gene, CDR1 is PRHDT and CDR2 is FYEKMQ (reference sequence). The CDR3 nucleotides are TGTGCCAGCAGCTTAGGCAGGGTCGGTCAGCCCCAGCATTTT. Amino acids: CASSLGRVGQPQHF. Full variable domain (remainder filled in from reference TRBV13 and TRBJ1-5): AAGVIQSPRHLIKEKRETATLKCYPIPRHDTVYWYQQGPGQDPQFLISFYEKMQSDKGSIPDRFSAQQFSDYHSELNMSSLELGDSALYFCASSLGRVGQPQHFGDGTRLSIL.

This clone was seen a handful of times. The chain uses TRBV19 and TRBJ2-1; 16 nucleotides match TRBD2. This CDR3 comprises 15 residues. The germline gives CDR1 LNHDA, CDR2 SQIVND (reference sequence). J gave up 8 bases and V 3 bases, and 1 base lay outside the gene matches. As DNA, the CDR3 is TGTGCCAGTAGTATGGGACTAGCGGGAGGGGATGAGCAGTTCTTC. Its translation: CASSMGLAGGDEQFF.

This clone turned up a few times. The CDR3 sequence is CATTGQYNEQFF. The CDR3 DNA follows: TGTGCCACAACGGGGCAGTATAATGAGCAGTTCTTC. The V gene is TRBV2, the J gene TRBJ2-1; possibly TRBD1 or TRBD2 for D (5 bases each). The CDR3 is 12 residues long. Germline V gene sequence: CDR1 SNHLY, CDR2 FYNNEI. Trimming stripped 10 bases from V and 7 bases from J, with 14 bases between.

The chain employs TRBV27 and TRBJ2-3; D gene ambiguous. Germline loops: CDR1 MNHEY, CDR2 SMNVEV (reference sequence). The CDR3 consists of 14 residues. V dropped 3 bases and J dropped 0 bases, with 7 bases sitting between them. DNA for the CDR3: TGTGCCAGCAGTTTTGTCGGGAGCACAGATACGCAGTATTTT. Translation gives CASSFVGSTDTQYF.

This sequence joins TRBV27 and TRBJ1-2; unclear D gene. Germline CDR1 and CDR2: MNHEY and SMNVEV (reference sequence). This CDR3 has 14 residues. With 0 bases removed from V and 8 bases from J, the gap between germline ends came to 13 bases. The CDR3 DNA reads TGTGCCAGCAGTTTATCGCAAGGGTTGAGCGGCTACACCTTC. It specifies CASSLSQGLSGYTF.

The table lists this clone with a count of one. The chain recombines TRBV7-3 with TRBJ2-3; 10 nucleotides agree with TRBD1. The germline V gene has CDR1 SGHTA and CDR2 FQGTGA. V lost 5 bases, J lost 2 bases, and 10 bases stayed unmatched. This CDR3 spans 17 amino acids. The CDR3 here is CASSRRGTGASTDTQYF. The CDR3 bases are TGTGCCAGCAGCCGCCGCGGGACAGGGGCATCCACAGATACGCAGTATTTT.

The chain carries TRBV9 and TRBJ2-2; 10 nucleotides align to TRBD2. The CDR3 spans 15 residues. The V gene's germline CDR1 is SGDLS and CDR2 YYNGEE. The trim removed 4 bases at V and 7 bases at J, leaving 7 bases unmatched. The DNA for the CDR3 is TGTGCCAGCAGCTTGACTAGCGGGTCGCACGGGGAGCTGTTTTTT. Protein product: CASSLTSGSHGELFF.

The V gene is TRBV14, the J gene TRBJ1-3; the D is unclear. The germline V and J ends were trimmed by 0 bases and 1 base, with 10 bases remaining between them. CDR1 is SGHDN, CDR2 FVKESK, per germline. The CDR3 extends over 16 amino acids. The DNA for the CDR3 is TGTGCCAGCAGCCAAGACCGCATACGATCTGGAAACACCATATATTTT. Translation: CASSQDRIRSGNTIYF.

The CDR3 reads CASSNPETEAFF. DNA of the CDR3: TGTGCCAGCAGTAACCCGGAAACTGAAGCTTTCTTT. This rearrangement joins TRBV6-5 to TRBJ1-1; D not certain. Trimming shortened V by 5 bases and J by 5 bases, and 9 bases separated the two germline ends. Germline assignment: CDR1 MNHEY and CDR2 SVGAGI. The CDR3 runs 12 residues.

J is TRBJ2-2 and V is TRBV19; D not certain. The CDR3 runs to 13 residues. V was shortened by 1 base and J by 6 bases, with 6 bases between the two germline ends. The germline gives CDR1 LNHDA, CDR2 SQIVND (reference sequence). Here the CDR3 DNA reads TGTGCCAGTAGTATAGGGGTGCCCGGGGAGCTGTTTTTT. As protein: CASSIGVPGELFF. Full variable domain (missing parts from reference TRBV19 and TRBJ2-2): DGGITQSPKYLFRKEGQNVTLSCEQNLNHDAMYWYRQDPGQGLRLIYYSQIVNDFQKGDIAEGYSVSREKKESFPLTVTSAQKNPTAFYLCASSIGVPGELFFGEGSRLTVL.

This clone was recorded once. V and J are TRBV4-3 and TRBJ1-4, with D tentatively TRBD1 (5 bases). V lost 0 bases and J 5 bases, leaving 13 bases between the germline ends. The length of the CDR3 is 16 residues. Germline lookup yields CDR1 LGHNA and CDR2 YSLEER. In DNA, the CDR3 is TGCGCCAGCAGCCAAGATGGCGGGGGTTCAAATGAAAAACTGTTTTTT. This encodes CASSQDGGGSNEKLFF.

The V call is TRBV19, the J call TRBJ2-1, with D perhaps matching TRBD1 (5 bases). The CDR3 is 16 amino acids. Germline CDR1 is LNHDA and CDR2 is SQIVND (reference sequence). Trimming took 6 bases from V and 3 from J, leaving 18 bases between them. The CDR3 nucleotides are TGTGCCAGTAGCAAATCCAACCTACAGGTCTACAATGAGCAGTTCTTC. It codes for CASSKSNLQVYNEQFF.

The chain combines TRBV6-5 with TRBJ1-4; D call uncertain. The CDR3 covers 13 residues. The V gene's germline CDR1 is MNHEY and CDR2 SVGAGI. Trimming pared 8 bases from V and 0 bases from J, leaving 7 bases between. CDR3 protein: CASAVATNEKLFF. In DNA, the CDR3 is TGTGCCAGCGCGGTTGCAACTAATGAAAAACTGTTTTTT.